The 24 T cell receptor beta chains in this list originate from one sample, sequenced in a study of T cells in Graves' hyperthyroidism and ophthalmopathy. Authors of the study amplified TCR beta CDR3 regions from RNA transcripts. Initially, a first-round RT-PCR of the TCR CDR3 employed the HTBI primer set. TCRdb redid the calling of the multiplex PCR reads with MiXCR, one entry per CDR3 protein. The profile shows over 300,000 distinct CDR3 sequences, about an eighth of them singletons. The source material was blood. These receptors all stem from a woman aged 40 to 50 with Graves' ophthalmopathy.

This clonotype was observed a few times. The V and J genes are TRBV19 and TRBJ1-4; a weak D match, TRBD1 (5 bases). Germline lookup yields CDR1 LNHDA and CDR2 SQIVND (reference sequence). V shed 5 bases and J shed 7 bases, with 11 bases lying between them. This CDR3 comprises 13 residues. This CDR3 is CASSYRLGEKLFF. CDR3 nucleotide sequence: TGTGCCAGTAGTTACAGGTTGGGTGAAAAACTGTTTTTT.

This clonotype came up a few times. The CDR3 loop is CSARDTTGTGFGYTF. CDR3 sequence (DNA): TGCAGTGCTAGAGATACCACCGGGACAGGGTTTGGCTACACCTTC. The chain couples TRBV20-1 to TRBJ1-2; TRBD1 matches 9 bases. J lost 7 bases, V lost 0 bases, and 9 bases had no gene match. This CDR3 has 15 residues. Germline values: CDR1 DFQATT, CDR2 SNEGSKA (reference sequence).

This chain links TRBV20-1 with TRBJ1-1; possibly TRBD1 for D (6 bases). The CDR3 is made up of 16 amino acids. Deletions cut 1 base from V and 0 bases from J, with 15 bases between. CDR1 is DFQATT, CDR2 SNEGSKA, per germline (reference sequence). CDR3 region: CSARAVGGTMNTEAFF. The CDR3 DNA reads as TGCAGTGCTAGAGCAGTAGGGGGGACAATGAACACTGAAGCTTTCTTT.

The rearrangement links TRBV19 to TRBJ1-2, with 11 bases fitting TRBD1. The length of the CDR3 is 13 residues. From germline, CDR1 is LNHDA and CDR2 SQIVND (reference sequence). The trim removed 9 bases at V and 6 bases at J, leaving 6 bases unmatched. The CDR3 DNA reads TGTGCCAGCCGACGGACAGGGGGCAATGGCTACACCTTC. This encodes CASRRTGGNGYTF.

V and J are TRBV28 and TRBJ1-1, with a possible D match to TRBD1 (6 bases). CDR3 length: 15 residues. From germline, CDR1 is MDHEN and CDR2 SYDVKM. Trimming stripped 6 bases from V and 1 base from J, with 15 bases between. In DNA form, the CDR3 reads TGTGCCAGCAGGGGGCAGGGGATAAAGAACACTGAAGCTTTCTTT. It encodes CASRGQGIKNTEAFF. Combining the CDR3 with reference TRBV28 and TRBJ1-1 gives the whole variable domain DVKVTQSSRYLVKRTGEKVFLECVQDMDHENMFWYRQDPGLGLRLIYFSYDVKMKEKGDIPEGYSVSREKKERFSLILESASTNQTSMYLCASRGQGIKNTEAFFGQGTRLTVV.

The chain has TRBV14 and TRBJ2-1; D is unclear. The CDR3 totals 13 residues. Trimming stripped 1 base from V and 9 bases from J, with 10 bases between. CDR1 is SGHDN and CDR2 is FVKESK in the germline V gene. The CDR3 DNA sequence: TGTGCCAGCAGCCAAGCCCGGATAGGTGAGCAGTTCTTC. Its protein product is CASSQARIGEQFF.

At least ten counts were recorded for this clonotype. This chain joins TRBV12-3 or TRBV12-4 and TRBJ2-2; D not certain. The CDR3 is 13 amino acids. Trimming removed 2 bases from V and 6 bases from J, with 7 bases in between. The chain's CDR3 is CASSLIESGELFF. In DNA, the CDR3 is TGTGCCAGCAGTTTAATAGAGTCCGGGGAGCTGTTTTTT.

This clonotype was observed at least ten times. This rearrangement joins TRBV11-3 to TRBJ2-7, with TRBD1 matching 9 bases. The V segment lost 5 bases and the J segment 2 bases; nucleotides outside the gene matches: 10. The CDR3 runs to 16 residues. The V gene's germline CDR1 is SGHNT and CDR2 YENEEA. The CDR3 DNA reads as TGTGCCAGCAGCATACCGGGACAGGGTAATACCTACGAGCAGTACTTC. As protein: CASSIPGQGNTYEQYF.

On this clonotype itself: Since a much larger clone is just one base distant, this may be a read error. The chain combines TRBV24-1 with TRBJ1-1, with D unresolved. Germline V lookup: CDR1 KGHDR, CDR2 SFDVKD. V was pared by 6 bases and J by 5 bases, with 12 bases between. The CDR3 contains 13 residues. This CDR3 reads CATSQEFRTEAFF. CDR3 DNA: TGTGCCACCAGTCAGGAGTTTCGGACTGAAGCTTTCTTT.

This chain links TRBV7-2 with TRBJ2-3; 9 bases line up with TRBD1. V dropped 4 bases and J dropped 5; count of bases not matched to a gene: 13. CDR3 length: 17 amino acids. Germline lookup yields CDR1 SGHTA and CDR2 FQGNSA. The CDR3 reads CASSSSTGTGWGDTQYF. The CDR3 coding sequence is TGTGCCAGCAGCTCATCCACCGGGACAGGGTGGGGAGATACGCAGTATTTT. The variable domain in full, with the rest retrieved from reference TRBV7-2 and TRBJ2-3, is GAGVSQSPSNKVTEKGKDVELRCDPISGHTALYWYRQSLGQGLEFLIYFQGNSAPDKSGLPSDRFSAERTGGSVSTLTIQRTQQEDSAVYLCASSSSTGTGWGDTQYFGPGTRLTVL.

This clonotype was detected only a few times. V usage is TRBV7-2 and J usage is TRBJ2-7; D is possibly TRBD1 (5 bases). V lost 0 bases to trimming and J lost 2 bases, with 11 bases between them. The CDR3 consists of 15 residues. The germline gives CDR1 SGHTA, CDR2 FQGNSA. The CDR3 loop is CASSLARVETYEQYF. CDR3 DNA sequence: TGTGCCAGCAGCTTAGCCAGGGTTGAAACCTACGAGCAGTACTTC.

This clonotype was counted ten times or more. V gene TRBV7-2 combines with J gene TRBJ1-1; D unclear. The CDR3 is made up of 12 amino acids. Trimming pared 3 bases from V and 5 bases from J, leaving 7 bases between. In germline, CDR1 is SGHTA, CDR2 FQGNSA. The CDR3 bases are TGTGCCAGCAGCTTTGCGAGGACTGAAGCTTTCTTT. The encoded protein is CASSFARTEAFF.

Ten or more counts support this clonotype. The chain uses TRBV12-3 or TRBV12-4 and TRBJ1-3, with D unclear. V lost 5 bases, J lost 0 bases, and 11 bases lay in between. This CDR3 spans 15 amino acids. The CDR3 DNA follows: TGTGCCAGCAGTACACCGACGGACTCTGGAAACACCATATATTTT. Translation: CASSTPTDSGNTIYF.

In this sample, this clonotype turned up a few times. J is TRBJ1-6 and V is TRBV5-4; D might be TRBD1 (5 bases). CDR3 length: 16 residues. The V and J ends lost 0 bases and 3 bases respectively, with 10 bases between them. Germline V gene lookup returns CDR1 SGHNT and CDR2 YYREEE (reference sequence). CDR3 loop: CASSLGGPFYNSPLHF. For the CDR3, the DNA is TGTGCCAGCAGCTTGGGGGGCCCATTCTATAATTCACCCCTCCACTTT.

This sequence joins TRBV3-1 and TRBJ2-7; no clear D gene. Trimming took 0 bases from V and 7 from J, leaving 16 bases between them. This CDR3 region has 15 residues. Germline CDR1 and CDR2: LGHDT and YNNKEL (reference sequence). CDR3 sequence reads: CASSQDTIGRAEQYF. The CDR3 nucleotides are TGTGCCAGCAGCCAAGATACAATAGGCCGAGCAGAGCAGTACTTC.

This clonotype was counted ten times or more. The chain links TRBV28 to TRBJ2-2; 9 bases are shared with TRBD1. The CDR3 length is 14 residues. The trim removed 8 bases at V and 4 bases at J, leaving 5 bases unmatched. Looked up from germline, CDR1 is MDHEN and CDR2 is SYDVKM. The CDR3 protein is CASEGQGTTGELFF. CDR3 coding DNA: TGTGCCAGCGAGGGACAGGGTACCACCGGGGAGCTGTTTTTT.

This clonotype has just a few counts. The chain joins TRBV7-9 to TRBJ1-4; D call uncertain. Germline lookup yields CDR1 SEHNR and CDR2 FQNEAQ (reference sequence). The V end was cut by 5 bases, the J end by 0 bases, with 10 bases between. This CDR3 contains 15 residues. CDR3 protein: CASSKEVATNEKLFF. Written as DNA, the CDR3 is TGTGCCAGCAGCAAGGAGGTTGCAACTAATGAAAAACTGTTTTTT. Complete variable domain (other parts from reference TRBV7-9 and TRBJ1-4): DTGVSQNPRHKITKRGQNVTFRCDPISEHNRLYWYRQTLGQGPEFLTYFQNEAQLEKSRLLSDRFSAERPKGSFSTLEIQRTEQGDSAMYLCASSKEVATNEKLFFGSGTQLSVL.

This clonotype was recorded at least ten times. CDR3: CASRAGGTIGAYNEQFF. DNA of the CDR3: TGTGCCAGCAGAGCGGGAGGCACCATCGGGGCCTACAATGAGCAGTTCTTC. This chain connects TRBV28 to TRBJ2-1; 9 positions agree with TRBD2. Germline V gene lookup returns CDR1 MDHEN and CDR2 SYDVKM. This CDR3 comprises 17 residues. Losses at the gene ends were 6 bases for V and 2 bases for J; bases not matched to a gene: 11.

This clonotype was found many times. The chain couples TRBV20-1 to TRBJ2-3; 8 bases agree with TRBD1. This CDR3 has 14 residues. With 7 bases clipped from V and 1 base from J, the junction kept 7 bases outside the gene matches. Germline V gene sequence: CDR1 DFQATT, CDR2 SNEGSKA (reference sequence). CDR3 DNA sequence: TGCAGTGTCGCGGACAGGGTGGGCACAGATACGCAGTATTTT. Its protein product is CSVADRVGTDTQYF.

This clonotype was found many times. The chain joins TRBV28 to TRBJ1-2; D gene ambiguous. This CDR3 comprises 15 residues. The V gene's germline CDR1 is MDHEN and CDR2 SYDVKM. Trimming stripped 5 bases from V and 4 bases from J, with 17 bases between. In nucleotides, the CDR3 is TGTGCCAGCAGTGATAGCCGGGCCCGGGGCTATGGCTACACCTTC. Amino acid sequence: CASSDSRARGYGYTF.

The table lists this clonotype with many counts. V gene TRBV20-1 combines with J gene TRBJ2-5, with D tentatively TRBD2 (6 bases). V gave up 4 bases and J gave up 1 base, with 13 bases separating them. The CDR3 loop spans 14 amino acids. Germline V lookup: CDR1 DFQATT, CDR2 SNEGSKA (reference sequence). CDR3 coding DNA: TGCAGTGCTAAGGGACTGAGCAGCCAAGAGACCCAGTACTTC. Translated, it gives CSAKGLSSQETQYF.

This clonotype was seen many times. This chain uses TRBV20-1 with TRBJ2-1; D not resolved. CDR1 and CDR2 (germline): DFQATT, SNEGSKA (reference sequence). The CDR3 runs 13 residues. Trimming pared 6 bases from V and 9 bases from J, leaving 18 bases between. CDR3 amino acids: CSAHRRLSGEQFF. CDR3 nucleotides: TGCAGTGCCCACCGGCGGCTATCGGGTGAGCAGTTCTTC.

In its sample, this clonotype was seen a few times. The chain carries TRBV9 and TRBJ1-6, with D unresolved. Germline loops: CDR1 SGDLS, CDR2 YYNGEE. CDR3 size: 14 residues. Trimming removed 0 bases at V and 9 bases at J, with 10 bases between. This CDR3 is CASSVVPDGSPLHF. CDR3 sequence (DNA): TGTGCCAGCAGCGTAGTGCCCGACGGTTCACCCCTCCACTTT.

There are many counts of this clonotype. This sequence joins TRBV29-1 and TRBJ2-1; TRBD2 agrees at 10 bases. Germline V gene sequence: CDR1 SQVTM, CDR2 ANQGSEA. CDR3 length: 19 residues. Trimming at V came to 6 bases and at J to 4 bases, leaving 21 bases not matched to a gene. The DNA for the CDR3 is TGCAGCGTGGACGGGATAGCGGGAGGACCGCCGAAATTATACAATGAGCAGTTCTTC. Translating it yields CSVDGIAGGPPKLYNEQFF.